Only one count was recorded for the clone carrying this T cell receptor (beta chain). Its matching antigen is unknown. This record belongs to a study of shared clonotypes between healthy human individuals. Findings and caveats of the study: Roughly 5.3% of naive CD4 clonotypes were common to several donors.

The CDR3 runs to 15 residues. Germline assignment: CDR1 LNHDA and CDR2 SQIVND (reference sequence). The ends were cut back, 3 bases at V and 4 bases at J, with 15 bases in the middle. The assay was immunoSEQ multiplex PCR, and TCRdb's table has in-frame clones only and misses some. The repertoire has fewer than 3 million clones, under 95% of them found once; the top ten carry around 0.4%. The sample consisted of naive CD4+ T cells from PBMCs. Subset specified: CD45RA+ positively selected. The rearrangement uses TRBV19 and TRBJ1-2; tentative D call: TRBD1 (6 bases). The sequence derives from a man between 18 and 29 years old in good health. Some clones in this sample may be carry-over from other donors' samples. Here the CDR3 DNA reads TGTGCCAGTAGTATTGACCGGGGGCGTCGCTATGGCTACACCTTC. Translating it yields CASSIDRGRRYGYTF.